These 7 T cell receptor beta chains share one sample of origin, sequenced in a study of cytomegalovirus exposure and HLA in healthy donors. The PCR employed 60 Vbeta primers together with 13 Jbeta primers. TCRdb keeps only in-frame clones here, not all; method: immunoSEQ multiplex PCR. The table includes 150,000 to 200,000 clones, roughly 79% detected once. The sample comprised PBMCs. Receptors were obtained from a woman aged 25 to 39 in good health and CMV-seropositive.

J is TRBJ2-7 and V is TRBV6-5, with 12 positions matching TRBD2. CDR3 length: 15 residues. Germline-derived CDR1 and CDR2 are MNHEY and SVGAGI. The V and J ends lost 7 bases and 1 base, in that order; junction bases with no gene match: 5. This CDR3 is CASKLTSGGSYEQYF. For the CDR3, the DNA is TGTGCCAGCAAGCTAACTAGCGGGGGGTCCTACGAGCAGTACTTC.

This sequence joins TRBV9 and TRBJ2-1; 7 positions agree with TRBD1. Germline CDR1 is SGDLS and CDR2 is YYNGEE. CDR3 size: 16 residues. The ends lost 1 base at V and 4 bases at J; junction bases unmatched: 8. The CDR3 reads CASSVQTGSTYNEQFF. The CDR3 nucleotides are TGTGCCAGCAGCGTACAGACAGGGTCAACTTACAATGAGCAGTTCTTC. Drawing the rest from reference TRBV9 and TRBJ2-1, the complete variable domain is DSGVTQTPKHLITATGQRVTLRCSPRSGDLSVYWYQQSLDQGLQFLIQYYNGEERAKGNILERFSAQQFPDLHSELNLSSLELGDSALYFCASSVQTGSTYNEQFFGPGTRLTVL.

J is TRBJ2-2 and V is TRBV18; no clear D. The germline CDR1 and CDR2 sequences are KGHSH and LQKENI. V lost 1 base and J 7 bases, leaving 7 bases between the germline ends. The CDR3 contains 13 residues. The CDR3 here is CASSPRFGGELFF. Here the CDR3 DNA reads TGTGCCAGCTCACCACGGTTCGGCGGGGAGCTGTTTTTT.

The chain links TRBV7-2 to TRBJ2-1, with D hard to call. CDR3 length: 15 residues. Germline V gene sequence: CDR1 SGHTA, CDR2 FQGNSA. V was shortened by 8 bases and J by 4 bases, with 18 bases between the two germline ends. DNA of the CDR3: TGTGCCAGCTCGTCGGGTCGGCTCGAATACAATGAGCAGTTCTTC. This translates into CASSSGRLEYNEQFF.

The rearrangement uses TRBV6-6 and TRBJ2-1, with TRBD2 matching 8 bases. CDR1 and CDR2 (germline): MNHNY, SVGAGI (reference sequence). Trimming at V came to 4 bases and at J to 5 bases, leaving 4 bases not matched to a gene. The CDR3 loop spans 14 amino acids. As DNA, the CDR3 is TGTGCCAGCAGTTTGGGGACTAGTGACAATGAGCAGTTCTTC. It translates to CASSLGTSDNEQFF.

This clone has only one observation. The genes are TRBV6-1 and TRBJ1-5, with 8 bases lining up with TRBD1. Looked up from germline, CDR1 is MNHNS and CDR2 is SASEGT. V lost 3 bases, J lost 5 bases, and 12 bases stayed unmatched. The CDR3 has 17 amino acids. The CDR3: CASSDQRRTGIYQPQHF. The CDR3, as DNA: TGTGCCAGCAGTGATCAGCGTAGGACAGGGATTTATCAGCCCCAGCATTTT.

CDR3 region: CAISELTGESGYTF. The CDR3 DNA follows: TGTGCCATCAGTGAGTTGACAGGGGAGAGTGGCTACACCTTC. J is TRBJ1-2 and V is TRBV10-3, with 8 bases that match TRBD1. V shed 1 base, J shed 7 bases, and the junction held 5 bases outside the gene matches. This CDR3 is 14 amino acids long. Per germline, CDR1 ENHRY and CDR2 SYGVKD.